This T cell receptor beta chain was captured in a study of shared T cell receptors in the human thymus. Measured with immunoSEQ multiplex PCR; TCRdb has only the in-frame clones, and not every one. The sample shows hundreds of thousands of clones, approximately 95% of them seen only once. The CDR3 spans 14 residues. The ends were cut back, 2 bases at V and 2 bases at J, with 10 bases in the middle. Germline values: CDR1 WSHSY, CDR2 SAAADI. Only one count was recorded for this clone. The receptor comes from a human donor. The chain uses TRBV10-2 and TRBJ2-7, with D possibly matching TRBD1 (6 bases). Material for sequencing was thymocytes. The CDR3 bases are TGCGCCAGCAGTGAGGGACAGTTGCCCTACGAGCAGTACTTC. The encoded protein is CASSEGQLPYEQYF.